This TCR beta chain was captured in a study of T cells after yellow fever vaccination (dated by TCRdb to between 2018 and 2020). Regarding the study in general: Libraries from fractions with low cell numbers were prepared with the SMART-Seq v4 Ultra Low Input RNA kit. To track T-cell clones before and after primary and booster YFV17D yellow fever vaccination, bulk TCR alpha and beta repertoires were sequenced longitudinally. Bulk PBMC replicates and cell subsets were isolated from blood drawn at multiple timepoints before and after both primary and secondary immunization. Two healthy male donors made up the cohort, one aged 18 to 30 years and the other aged 30 to 40 years.

Synthesis of TCR cDNA relied on 5'RACE template switching, a step that introduced a universal primer site along with unique molecular identifiers. Priming of cDNA synthesis was performed from both the TCR alpha and TCR beta constant segments. Library amplification used two PCR steps, and the second PCR step added sample barcodes and sequencing adapters. Sequencing of libraries was performed on Illumina HiSeq 2500 (2x100 bp) or NovaSeq (2x150 bp). The study's own analysis went as follows. Reads were demultiplexed and collapsed into UMI consensus sequences with MIGEC, and V(D)J alignment was performed with MiXCR. Vaccine-responding clonotypes were identified with edgeR using replicate PBMC samples, with FDR below 0.01 and a log2 fold change above 5 up to day 15 being required. Each bulk clonotype was labeled CD4 or CD8 based on which sequenced repertoire, CD4 or CD8, contained the clonotype at higher abundance. TCRdb cleaned the public reads at Q25 with fastp, built clones with MiXCR and kept in-frame beta chains. Rows are combined by CDR3 protein, so each entry shows the most common genes and DNA. The V and J calls follow TCRdb's processing rather than the paper's. Within this sample are some 500,000 distinct CDR3 sequences, with roughly 14% of them counted one time only. The top ten clonotypes cover about an eighth of the sample.

The paper's findings and limits, for the study overall: After the booster, most of the clones that had expanded following primary vaccination were detected again (just under 97% of CD4 and around 90% of CD8), which suggests that memory was broadly maintained. Computational filtering was needed because FACS-sorted repertoires could contain abundant contaminating clonotypes from the bulk population. Compared with the primary T-cell response, the secondary T-cell response was weaker but faster, peaking on day 5 rather than day 15. A small fraction of clonotypes showed up in both the CD4 and CD8 compartments, probably as a result of convergent recombination. Because the study included only a couple of donors, the extent to which the findings can be generalized is limited.

Interpreted using the paper, the treatment or condition label stands for: live attenuated yellow fever vaccine strain. Two biological replicates of bulk PBMCs were collected at each blood-draw timepoint. PBMCs were isolated from peripheral blood using a standard Ficoll-Paque protocol. TriZol was used to extract RNA from bulk PBMCs, CD4 and CD8 fractions, and dextramer-positive and dextramer-negative fractions. The cysteine opens and the phenylalanine closes a CDR3 of 16 amino acids. Only the CDR3 DNA is retained, 48 bases long and in frame from the first base. CDR1 and CDR2 are read off the germline V gene as MNHEY and SVGAGI. Germline trimming: 4 bases from V, 2 bases from J; junction bases outside gene matches: 9. Concerning this clonotype: The antigen this receptor binds is unknown. Base-call qualities are not available, and no considerably larger clone is one nucleotide away.

Here the chain combines TRBV6-5 and TRBJ2-3; a stretch of 7 junction bases matches TRBD2. Here the sequenced sample was PBMCs, taken on the day of the yellow fever booster vaccination. The TCR sequence derives from a man younger than 40 who received the YFV17D yellow fever vaccine. Here is the DNA: TGTGCCAGCAGTTCCCAGATGGGAGGGCTCACAGATACGCAGTATTTT. This translates into CASSSQMGGLTDTQYF.